This T cell receptor (beta chain) was retrieved from a study of cytomegalovirus exposure and HLA in healthy donors. The PCR had 60 Vbeta and 13 Jbeta primers. Produced via immunoSEQ multiplex PCR; TCRdb's table is partial and in-frame only. This sample's table reports some 150,000 clones. Study-wide results and limits: Most subjects had HLA-A and HLA-B alleles reportedly predicted accurately by TCR beta sequences. TCR beta chains numbering approximately 150 were designated cytomegalovirus-associated. Indistinguishability led to the exclusion of some V segments, TRBV6-2 and TRBV6-3 included. Near-uniform donor sequencing depth was presumed by presence/absence analyses.

A note on this clone: The target antigen is unknown.

V dropped 7 bases and J dropped 5; count of bases not matched to a gene: 13. The CDR3 is 15 residues long. Germline V gene sequence: CDR1 LNHDA, CDR2 SQIVND (reference sequence). This rearrangement joins TRBV19 to TRBJ1-1; 7 bases match TRBD1. The sample consisted of PBMCs. This TCR came from a woman aged 18 to 35 in good health and CMV-seropositive. CDR3: CASTREGALGTEAFF. CDR3 sequence (DNA): TGTGCCAGTACTCGTGAGGGGGCCTTGGGGACTGAAGCTTTCTTT.